This is a list of T cell receptor beta chains from one sample in a study of cytomegalovirus exposure and HLA in healthy donors. Profiled with immunoSEQ multiplex PCR; TCRdb holds only in-frame clones, not every one. The table shows some 150,000 clones, with 85% to 90% occurring only once. The sequenced sample was PBMCs. The receptors derive from a woman between 18 and 30 years old in good health and CMV-seropositive. The CDR3 runs from the conserved cysteine through the conserved F or W. The order of the fields is J gene, V gene, CDR3 protein.

>TRBJ2-7|TRBV4-3
CASSQDSGQNYEQYF
>TRBJ2-7|TRBV11-3
CASSSLSGEPSYEQYF
>TRBJ2-1|TRBV21-1
CASSTHCGSSYNEQFF
>TRBJ2-1|TRBV25-1
CASSPSGQGGNEQFF
>TRBJ2-2|TRBV5-6
CASSLGLAGTGELFF
>TRBJ2-7|TRBV12-5
CASGKTGASSYEQYF
>TRBJ1-5|TRBV12-5
CASGLSSQPQHF
>TRBJ2-5|TRBV6-6
CASSPGTYQETQYF
>TRBJ1-2|TRBV6-5
CASTRGGGYGYTF
>TRBJ2-7|TRBV29-1
CSVGRNLAGSEQYF
>TRBJ2-3|TRBV4-1
CASSQTSRDIISSTDTQYF
>TRBJ1-4|TRBV5-1
CASSLGQAGFSMKEKLFF
>TRBJ1-1|TRBV10-3
CAITGGGLNTEAFF
>TRBJ2-7|TRBV13
CASSSEQGWVSEQYF
>TRBJ2-7|TRBV15
CATRAGTGAHLTGEQYF
>TRBJ2-1|TRBV5-6
CASSLGAHNEQFF
>TRBJ2-1|TRBV29-1
CSVSAGGNEQFF
>TRBJ1-1|TRBV10-2
CASSQQGTVTEAFF
>TRBJ2-2|TRBV5-1
CASSQGQGGAGELFF
>TRBJ2-7|TRBV2
CASSRTEQYF
>TRBJ1-1|TRBV30
CAWGTGRMNTEAFF
>TRBJ1-5|TRBV2
CASSDPYVHRGEDQPQHF
>TRBJ2-3|TRBV10-2
CASMTGISPTDTQYF
>TRBJ2-1|TRBV29-1
CSGVPGGRANNEQFF
>TRBJ2-6|TRBV12-5
CASGFLRDSPRAGANVLTF